This T cell receptor beta chain was retrieved from a study of cytomegalovirus exposure and HLA in healthy donors. As for the study in general: It was reported in a later analysis that the same platform had been used for the 100 to 150 validation repertoires as for the roughly 650 first-cohort repertoires. Study results and caveats: Among TCR beta chains, those listed as cytomegalovirus-associated numbered 164. A later analysis found first-cohort TCR clusters tended to co-occur in the 90 to 150 validation repertoires.

Assay used: immunoSEQ multiplex PCR; TCRdb lists only in-frame clones, some missing. Of around 70,000 clones listed, 94% were seen once; the top ten hold roughly 2%. This clone was seen a few times. Its specificity is not known. Germline trimming cut 2 bases from V and 6 bases from J; bases unmatched to any gene: 1. Germline CDR1 MNHEY, CDR2 SMNVEV (reference sequence). The CDR3 loop spans 13 amino acids. J is TRBJ1-2 and V is TRBV27; TRBD1 matches at 9 bases. The sample was PBMCs. The receptor was derived from a woman aged 18-35 years in good health and CMV-seropositive. CDR3 sequence: CASSLRTGDGYTF. CDR3 nucleotide sequence: TGTGCCAGCAGTTTAAGGACAGGGGATGGCTACACCTTC.